This passage covers 22 T cell receptor beta chains from one sample sequenced in a study of blood T cell repertoires in COVID-19. Clones were sequenced by immunoSEQ multiplex PCR, and TCRdb holds only the in-frame ones, with some missing. The sample holds tens of thousands of clones; approximately 83% are singletons and the top ten take roughly 2.7%. Specimen: peripheral blood. All receptors derive from a woman in her sixties or seventies with acute or convalescent COVID-19.

The chain recombines TRBV7-8 with TRBJ1-6, with TRBD1 as a possible D gene (6 bases). Germline V CDR1 and CDR2: SGHVS, FQNEAQ. The V and J ends lost 5 bases and 6 bases respectively, with 11 bases between them. The CDR3 sequence is 14 residues long. The CDR3 sequence: CASSNRTANSPLHF. In DNA, the CDR3 is TGTGCCAGCAGCAATCGGACAGCTAATTCACCCCTCCACTTT.

The chain has TRBV24-1 and TRBJ2-5; maybe TRBD1 (6 bases). With 5 bases removed from V and 2 bases from J, the gap between germline ends came to 11 bases. CDR3 length: 14 amino acids. The germline CDR1 and CDR2 sequences are KGHDR and SFDVKD. The DNA for the CDR3 is TGTGCCACCAGTGGGGGGACACTGCAAGAGACCCAGTACTTC. Translating gives CATSGGTLQETQYF.

V and J are TRBV4-1 and TRBJ2-6; D gene ambiguous. V was pared by 0 bases and J by 0 bases, with 6 bases between. Germline-derived CDR1 and CDR2 are MGHRA and YSYEKL. This CDR3 contains 16 residues. CDR3 coding DNA: TGCGCCAGCAGCCAAGATGCCGGCTCTGGGGCCAACGTCCTGACTTTC. Translated, it gives CASSQDAGSGANVLTF.

The chain uses TRBV4-1 and TRBJ2-4; D perhaps matches TRBD1 (6 bases). V was clipped by 0 bases and J by 9 bases, with 12 bases between them. The CDR3 contains 14 residues. CDR1 and CDR2 from the germline V gene are MGHRA and YSYEKL. The CDR3 sequence is CASSQDRQVAIQYF. The CDR3 DNA sequence: TGCGCCAGCAGCCAAGATAGACAGGTCGCCATTCAGTACTTC.

The chain carries TRBV18 and TRBJ1-3; D is unclear. Trimming removed 3 bases from V and 0 bases from J, with 9 bases in between. Germline CDR1 reads KGHSH; CDR2 reads LQKENI. The CDR3 loop spans 15 amino acids. The CDR3 protein is CASSPQELSGNTIYF. Here the CDR3 DNA reads TGTGCCAGCTCACCCCAAGAGCTCTCTGGAAACACCATATATTTT.

This chain connects TRBV6-6 to TRBJ1-6; the D gene is possibly TRBD1 (6 bases). This CDR3 region has 18 residues. Trimming removed 5 bases from V and 10 bases from J, with 27 bases in between. The germline V gene has CDR1 MNHNY and CDR2 SVGAGI (reference sequence). CDR3 region: CASSPRGTYRALGSPLHF. CDR3 sequence (DNA): TGTGCCAGCAGTCCGAGGGGAACGTACAGGGCCCTCGGATCACCCCTCCACTTT.

J is TRBJ2-1 and V is TRBV3-1 (or the pseudogene TRBV3-2); D gene unclear. With 2 bases removed from V and 3 bases from J, the gap between germline ends came to 8 bases. CDR1 and CDR2 (germline): LGHDT, YNNKEL (reference sequence). The CDR3 consists of 14 residues. The CDR3 DNA follows: TGTGCCAGCAGCCAAAACAGTGGCTACAATGAGCAGTTCTTC. Protein product: CASSQNSGYNEQFF.

This clone was seen a few times. This rearrangement joins TRBV7-8 to TRBJ2-6; a possible D gene is TRBD1 (6 bases). The CDR3 is made up of 18 amino acids. Per the germline V gene, CDR1 is SGHVS and CDR2 is FQNEAQ. V lost 5 bases and J 0 bases, leaving 17 bases between the germline ends. CDR3 sequence: CASSLLQGLSSGANVLTF. CDR3 coding DNA: TGTGCCAGCAGCCTTTTACAGGGCCTTTCCTCTGGGGCCAACGTCCTGACTTTC.

This chain connects TRBV4-2 to TRBJ1-2; a possible D gene is TRBD1 (5 bases). The germline V gene encodes CDR1 LGHNA and CDR2 YNFKEQ. CDR3 length: 14 residues. V was shortened by 0 bases and J by 2 bases, with 7 bases between the two germline ends. CDR3 coding DNA: TGTGCCAGCAGCCAAGAACGACAGAACTATGGCTACACCTTC. Translated, it gives CASSQERQNYGYTF.

The V and J genes are TRBV24-1 and TRBJ2-3; 9 bases are a match to TRBD2. Germline V gene lookup returns CDR1 KGHDR and CDR2 SFDVKD. The ends lost 4 bases at V and 3 bases at J; junction bases unmatched: 4. The CDR3 consists of 15 residues. CDR3 sequence (DNA): TGTGCCACCAGTGACCGAGCGGGAGGTACAGATACGCAGTATTTT. Translation: CATSDRAGGTDTQYF.

This clone showed up just a few times. The chain is built from TRBV6-5 and TRBJ1-1, with no clear D. Germline V CDR1 and CDR2: MNHEY, SVGAGI. V was pared by 6 bases and J by 0 bases, with 5 bases between. The CDR3 loop spans 12 amino acids. The CDR3 loop reads CASSRMNTEAFF. The CDR3 bases are TGTGCCAGCAGCAGGATGAACACTGAAGCTTTCTTT.

The chain links TRBV7-9 to TRBJ1-6; D gene ambiguous. Trimming shortened V by 5 bases and J by 4 bases, and 9 bases separated the two germline ends. The CDR3 contains 14 residues. CDR1 SEHNR and CDR2 FQNEAQ come from the germline V gene (reference sequence). The CDR3 DNA sequence: TGTGCCAGCAGCCCGGGATCTTATAATTCACCCCTCCACTTT. Translating it yields CASSPGSYNSPLHF.

The rearrangement joins TRBV6-6 to TRBJ2-7; TRBD2 might be the D (7 bases). This CDR3 spans 16 amino acids. The V end was cut by 2 bases, the J end by 2 bases, with 16 bases between. The germline CDR1 and CDR2 sequences are MNHNY and SVGAGI (reference sequence). CDR3 region: CASSYKGGGIAYEQYF. CDR3 in DNA: TGTGCCAGCAGTTACAAGGGGGGGGGCATCGCCTACGAGCAGTACTTC.

The chain is built from TRBV5-4 and TRBJ1-1; maybe TRBD1 (5 bases). Trimming removed 0 bases from V and 1 base from J, with 7 bases in between. This CDR3 comprises 14 residues. Germline V gene lookup returns CDR1 SGHNT and CDR2 YYREEE (reference sequence). The CDR3, as DNA: TGTGCCAGCAGCTTGGGGGGCTCGAACACTGAAGCTTTCTTT. Its protein is CASSLGGSNTEAFF.

This rearrangement joins TRBV19 to TRBJ1-1; D is possibly TRBD1 (5 bases). V shed 10 bases and J shed 0 bases, with 15 bases lying between them. Germline V CDR1 and CDR2: LNHDA, SQIVND (reference sequence). This CDR3 region has 14 residues. CDR3 coding DNA: TGTGCCACTGCGCCGACGGACATGAACACTGAAGCTTTCTTT. Translated: CATAPTDMNTEAFF.

This clone was picked up a small number of times. The V call is TRBV10-3, the J call TRBJ2-7, with 7 bases matching TRBD1. Germline V gene lookup returns CDR1 ENHRY and CDR2 SYGVKD. The CDR3 sequence is 14 residues long. The V and J ends lost 10 bases and 4 bases, in that order; junction bases with no gene match: 13. CDR3 bases: TGTGCCACCCACAGCCCTGGGACAGCTTACGAGCAGTACTTC. Residues: CATHSPGTAYEQYF.

The chain couples TRBV5-5 to TRBJ2-5, with no clear D. Trimming took off 5 bases at V and 5 bases at J, with 13 bases between the two ends. The length of the CDR3 is 13 residues. CDR1 and CDR2 from the germline V gene are SGHKS and YYEKEE (reference sequence). CDR3 in amino acids: CASSPSPVETQYF. CDR3 coding DNA: TGTGCCAGCAGTCCTAGTCCGGTTGAGACCCAGTACTTC.

This chain connects TRBV6-5 to TRBJ1-6; D gene unclear. The CDR3 has 13 amino acids. Germline V lookup: CDR1 MNHEY, CDR2 SVGAGI. V lost 8 bases to trimming and J lost 8 bases, with 13 bases between them. The CDR3 region has the DNA TGTGCCAGCTGGGCCCCCTTTGATTCACCCCTCCACTTT. Translating gives CASWAPFDSPLHF.

CDR3 amino acids: CASSLAGGTQYF. The CDR3 region has the DNA TGTGCCAGCAGCTTGGCCGGGGGTACGCAGTATTTT. The chain uses TRBV5-4 and TRBJ2-3; possible D gene TRBD2, 6 bases. Trimming shortened V by 0 bases and J by 8 bases, and 7 bases separated the two germline ends. CDR3 length: 12 residues. The germline V gene has CDR1 SGHNT and CDR2 YYREEE (reference sequence).

The chain employs TRBV2 and TRBJ2-7; 11 bases agree with TRBD2. The trim removed 4 bases at V and 2 bases at J, leaving 1 base unmatched. Germline V gives CDR1 SNHLY, CDR2 FYNNEI. This CDR3 comprises 14 residues. CDR3 DNA: TGTGCCAGCAGTGGACTAGCGGGGACCTACGAGCAGTACTTC. It is translated as CASSGLAGTYEQYF.

The V and J genes are TRBV19 and TRBJ1-5; the D is unclear. With 7 bases removed from V and 3 bases from J, the gap between germline ends came to 19 bases. Germline CDR1 reads LNHDA; CDR2 reads SQIVND (reference sequence). The length of the CDR3 is 16 residues. CDR3 sequence (DNA): TGTGCCAGTAAGACTATCAGGACGGGAAACAATCAGCCCCAGCATTTT. It translates to CASKTIRTGNNQPQHF. Full variable domain (rest looked up from reference TRBV19 and TRBJ1-5): DGGITQSPKYLFRKEGQNVTLSCEQNLNHDAMYWYRQDPGQGLRLIYYSQIVNDFQKGDIAEGYSVSREKKESFPLTVTSAQKNPTAFYLCASKTIRTGNNQPQHFGDGTRLSIL.

The chain joins TRBV27 to TRBJ1-1; no firm D call. This CDR3 is built from 13 residues. Per germline, CDR1 MNHEY and CDR2 SMNVEV (reference sequence). The V and J ends lost 2 bases and 11 bases respectively, with 15 bases between them. The CDR3 spells CASSLSGYMQAFF. In nucleotides, the CDR3 is TGTGCCAGCAGTTTAAGCGGATATATGCAGGCTTTCTTT.